The 15 T cell receptor beta chains presented below share a single source sample, sequenced in a study of blood T cell repertoires in COVID-19. TCRdb's table, derived via immunoSEQ multiplex PCR, lists solely in-frame clones and lacks some. The data hold approximately 150,000 clones, with about 80% observed a single time. Sample: peripheral blood. These receptors all come from a man aged 45 to 65 with acute or convalescent COVID-19.

In its sample, this clone was seen once. The chain links TRBV27 to TRBJ2-6, with TRBD1 as a possible D gene (5 bases). The germline gives CDR1 MNHEY, CDR2 SMNVEV (reference sequence). V lost 6 bases and J lost 1, with 10 bases in between. The CDR3 contains 15 residues. The CDR3 region is CASSLRVSGANVLTF. As DNA, the CDR3 is TGTGCCAGCAGCCTCAGGGTTTCTGGGGCCAACGTCCTGACTTTC.

The gene calls are TRBV5-3 and TRBJ2-7, with D possibly TRBD2 on 6 matching bases. TRBV5-3 is marked as an open reading frame, function uncertain. CDR3 length: 13 amino acids. Trimming cost V 0 bases and J 3 bases, with 7 bases left between them. CDR3 amino acids: CARSLGTNYEQYV. The CDR3 nucleotides read TGTGCCAGAAGCTTGGGGACTAACTACGAGCAGTACGTC.

The rearrangement links TRBV11-3 to TRBJ2-3, with 11 bases identical to TRBD1. V shed 0 bases, J shed 3 bases, and the junction held 5 bases outside the gene matches. CDR1 and CDR2 from the germline V gene are SGHNT and YENEEA. CDR3 size: 17 residues. The CDR3 region has the DNA TGTGCCAGCAGCTTAGACGGACAGGGGGCGGGTACAGATACGCAGTATTTT. Translated, it gives CASSLDGQGAGTDTQYF. Using reference TRBV11-3 and TRBJ2-3 for the parts outside the CDR3, the full variable domain is EAGVVQSPRYKIIEKKQPVAFWCNPISGHNTLYWYLQNLGQGPELLIRYENEEAVDDSQLPKDRFSAERLKGVDSTLKIQPAELGDSAVYLCASSLDGQGAGTDTQYFGPGTRLTVL.

The genes are TRBV19 and TRBJ1-2, with no clear D. The CDR3 spans 17 residues. The V and J ends lost 7 bases and 4 bases respectively, with 25 bases between them. Germline V gives CDR1 LNHDA, CDR2 SQIVND (reference sequence). CDR3 nucleotide sequence: TGTGCCAGTACCAACCCTGCTCGGGATTCAATTCTCTATGGCTACACCTTC. Encoded protein: CASTNPARDSILYGYTF.

This clone was picked up a small number of times. The CDR3 bases are TGTGCCAGCAGCTTAGCGACAGGGGTCGAGCAGTACGTC. This sequence encodes CASSLATGVEQYV. This chain connects TRBV7-8 to TRBJ2-7; 8 nucleotides agree with TRBD1. The germline gives CDR1 SGHVS, CDR2 FQNEAQ. There are 13 residues in the CDR3. V dropped 0 bases and J dropped 6; count of bases not matched to a gene: 1.

The rearrangement links TRBV13 to TRBJ2-1, with 11 nucleotides matching TRBD2. Germline-derived CDR1 and CDR2 are PRHDT and FYEKMQ (reference sequence). The CDR3 consists of 16 residues. V trimming: 4 bases; J trimming: 5 bases; junction bases outside the gene matches: 7. The CDR3: CASSYLLAGGHNEQFF. CDR3 sequence (DNA): TGTGCCAGCAGCTACCTTCTAGCGGGGGGACACAATGAGCAGTTCTTC.

This clone was seen ten or more times. The chain is built from TRBV4-1 and TRBJ2-3; TRBD1 is a possible D gene (5 bases). Germline values: CDR1 MGHRA, CDR2 YSYEKL. This CDR3 region has 16 residues. Trimming left V 3 bases short and J 0 bases short, with 13 bases between. The CDR3 protein is CASSHLGQDSTDTQYF. Written as DNA, the CDR3 is TGCGCCAGCAGCCACCTGGGGCAGGACAGCACAGATACGCAGTATTTT.

This clone was picked up many times. In nucleotides, the CDR3 is TGTGCCAGCAGTCCGGACAGGGCTGATACGCAGTATTTT. Translating it yields CASSPDRADTQYF. This chain uses TRBV9 with TRBJ2-3; 8 bases agree with TRBD1. CDR3 length equals 13 residues. CDR1 SGDLS and CDR2 YYNGEE come from the germline V gene. V was pared by 5 bases and J by 6 bases, with 5 bases of the junction left unmatched.

This clone was picked up one time. The chain employs TRBV5-1 and TRBJ1-2; weak D call: TRBD1 (6 bases). The CDR3 has 14 residues. Germline V gene sequence: CDR1 SGHRS, CDR2 YFSETQ. V was clipped by 2 bases and J by 8 bases, with 16 bases between them. The DNA for the CDR3 is TGCGCCAGCAGCTTTGAGGCAGGGGATGGAGGCTACACCTTC. Protein: CASSFEAGDGGYTF.

The CDR3, as DNA: TGTGCCAGCAGCCAGGACAGGGGGCATGGCTACACCTTC. This codes for CASSQDRGHGYTF. The chain recombines TRBV6-5 with TRBJ1-2; TRBD1 aligns across 11 bases. The CDR3 runs to 13 residues. V was pared by 6 bases and J by 6 bases, with 3 bases of the junction left unmatched. The germline CDR1 and CDR2 sequences are MNHEY and SVGAGI.

The chain uses TRBV6-1 and TRBJ2-2; D is undetermined. The CDR3 totals 14 residues. Germline loops: CDR1 MNHNS, CDR2 SASEGT. Between the trimmed V and J ends, which lost 3 bases and 3 bases, there was a span of 8 bases. This CDR3 reads CASSEQVYTGELFF. The DNA of the CDR3 is TGTGCCAGCAGTGAGCAGGTATACACCGGGGAGCTGTTTTTT.

This chain links TRBV7-6 with TRBJ2-5; no definite D call. This CDR3 is 15 amino acids long. Deletions cut 4 bases from V and 1 base from J, with 13 bases between. Per the germline V gene, CDR1 is SGHVS and CDR2 is FNYEAQ. As DNA, the CDR3 is TGTGCCAGCAGCTCGTACAAGGAGCTCCAAGAGACCCAGTACTTC. Amino acids: CASSSYKELQETQYF.

V is TRBV2 and J is TRBJ2-3; D may be TRBD1 (5 bases). V was cut by 5 bases and J by 2 bases, with 14 bases left in between. Germline V gives CDR1 SNHLY, CDR2 FYNNEI. The CDR3 consists of 15 residues. CDR3 DNA sequence: TGTGCCAGCAGTACCTCGACTGGGGCCACAGATACGCAGTATTTT. This gives the protein CASSTSTGATDTQYF.

This chain joins TRBV4-1 and TRBJ1-6; 10 nucleotides line up with TRBD1. CDR1 MGHRA and CDR2 YSYEKL come from the germline V gene. Germline trimming cut 0 bases from V and 7 bases from J; bases unmatched to any gene: 6. The CDR3 contains 17 residues. The CDR3 spells CASSQDRGQGRNSPLHF. CDR3 sequence (DNA): TGCGCCAGCAGCCAAGATAGGGGACAGGGGAGAAATTCACCCCTCCACTTT.

This clone was recorded many times. V gene TRBV30 combines with J gene TRBJ1-5, with 9 bases matching TRBD1. CDR3 length: 14 residues. The V segment lost 3 bases and the J segment 3 bases; nucleotides outside the gene matches: 3. Germline CDR1 and CDR2: GTSNPN and SVGIG (reference sequence). The CDR3 loop reads CAWRGQGNNQPQHF. CDR3 nucleotides: TGTGCCTGGAGAGGACAGGGGAACAATCAGCCCCAGCATTTT.